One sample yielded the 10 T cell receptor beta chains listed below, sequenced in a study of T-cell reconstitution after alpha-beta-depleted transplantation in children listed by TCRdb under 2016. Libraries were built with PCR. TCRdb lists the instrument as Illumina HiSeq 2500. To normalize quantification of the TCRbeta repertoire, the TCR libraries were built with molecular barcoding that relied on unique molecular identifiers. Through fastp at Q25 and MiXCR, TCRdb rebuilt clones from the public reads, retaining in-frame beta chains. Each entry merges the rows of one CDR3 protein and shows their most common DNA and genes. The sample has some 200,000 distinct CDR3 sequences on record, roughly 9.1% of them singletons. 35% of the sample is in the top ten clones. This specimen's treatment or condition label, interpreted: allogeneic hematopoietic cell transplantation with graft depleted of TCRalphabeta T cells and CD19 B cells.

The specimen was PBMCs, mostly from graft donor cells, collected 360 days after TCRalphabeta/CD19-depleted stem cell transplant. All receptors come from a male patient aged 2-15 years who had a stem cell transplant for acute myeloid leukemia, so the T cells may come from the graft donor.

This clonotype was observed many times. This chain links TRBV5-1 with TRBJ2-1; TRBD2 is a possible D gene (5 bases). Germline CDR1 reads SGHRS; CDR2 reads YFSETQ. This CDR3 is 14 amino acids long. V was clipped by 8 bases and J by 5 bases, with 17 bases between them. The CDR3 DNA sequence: TGCGCCAGTTCGACTACAATAGGACACAATGAGCAGTTCTTC. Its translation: CASSTTIGHNEQFF.

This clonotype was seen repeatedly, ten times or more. The CDR3 region is CSVALRGETQYF. The CDR3 region has the DNA TGCAGCGTTGCACTCCGAGGAGAGACCCAGTACTTC. The genes are TRBV29-1 and TRBJ2-5; D gene unclear. Germline lookup yields CDR1 SQVTM and CDR2 ANQGSEA. V was cut by 4 bases and J by 4 bases, with 10 bases left in between. There are 12 residues in the CDR3.

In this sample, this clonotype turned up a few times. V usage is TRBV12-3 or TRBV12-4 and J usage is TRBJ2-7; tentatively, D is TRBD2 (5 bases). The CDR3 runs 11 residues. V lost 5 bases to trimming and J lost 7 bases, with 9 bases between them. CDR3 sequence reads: CASSLSGEQYF. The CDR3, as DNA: TGTGCCAGCAGTCTCAGCGGAGAGCAGTACTTC.

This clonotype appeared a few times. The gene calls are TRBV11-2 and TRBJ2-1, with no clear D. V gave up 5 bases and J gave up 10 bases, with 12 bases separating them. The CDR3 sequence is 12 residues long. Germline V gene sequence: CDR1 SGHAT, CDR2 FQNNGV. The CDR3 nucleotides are TGTGCCAGCAGCCCGGGTGCATTAGAGCAGTTCTTC. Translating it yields CASSPGALEQFF.

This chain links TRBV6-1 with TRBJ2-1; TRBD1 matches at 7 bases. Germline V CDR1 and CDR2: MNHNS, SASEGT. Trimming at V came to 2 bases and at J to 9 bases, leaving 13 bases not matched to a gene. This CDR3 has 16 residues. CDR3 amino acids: CASSEQVQGSMGEQFF. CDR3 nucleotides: TGTGCCAGCAGTGAACAGGTACAGGGGAGCATGGGTGAGCAGTTCTTC.

The CDR3 here is CSASRRATETQYF. CDR3 DNA sequence: TGCAGTGCTAGCCGGAGGGCCACAGAGACCCAGTACTTC. V and J are TRBV20-1 and TRBJ2-5, with D tentatively TRBD2 (6 bases). This CDR3 contains 13 residues. Trimming removed 3 bases from V and 4 bases from J, with 12 bases in between. Germline V CDR1 and CDR2: DFQATT, SNEGSKA (reference sequence).

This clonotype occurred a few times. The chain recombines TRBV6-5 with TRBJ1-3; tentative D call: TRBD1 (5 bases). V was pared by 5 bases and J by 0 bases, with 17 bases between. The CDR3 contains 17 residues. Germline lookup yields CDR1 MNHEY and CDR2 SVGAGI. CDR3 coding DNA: TGTGCCAGCAGTAACCTGGGGGAGGGACTCTCTGGAAACACCATATATTTT. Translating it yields CASSNLGEGLSGNTIYF.

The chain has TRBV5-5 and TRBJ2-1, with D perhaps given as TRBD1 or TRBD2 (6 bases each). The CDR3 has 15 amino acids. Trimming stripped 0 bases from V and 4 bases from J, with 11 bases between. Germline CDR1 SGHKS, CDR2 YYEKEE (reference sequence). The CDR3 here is CASSLEGGGYNEQFF. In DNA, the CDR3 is TGTGCCAGCAGCTTGGAAGGAGGGGGGTACAATGAGCAGTTCTTC.

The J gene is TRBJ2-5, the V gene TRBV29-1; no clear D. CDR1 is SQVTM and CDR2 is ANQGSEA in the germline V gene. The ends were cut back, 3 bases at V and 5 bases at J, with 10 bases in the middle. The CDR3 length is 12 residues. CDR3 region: CSVEERTETQYF. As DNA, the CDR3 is TGCAGCGTTGAGGAGAGAACCGAGACCCAGTACTTC.

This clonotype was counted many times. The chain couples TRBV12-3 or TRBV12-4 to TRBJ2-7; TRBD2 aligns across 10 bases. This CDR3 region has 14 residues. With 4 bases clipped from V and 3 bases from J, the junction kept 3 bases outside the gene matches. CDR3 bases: TGTGCCAGCAGTTGGACTAGCGGCTTCTACGAGCAGTACGTC. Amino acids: CASSWTSGFYEQYV.